This TCR beta chain was observed in a study of blood T cells in healthy people across ages. A few counts support this clonotype. The CDR3 covers 12 residues. V lost 10 bases, J lost 1 base, and 10 bases lay in between. CDR1 is ENHRY and CDR2 is SYGVKD in the germline V gene. Alongside a J-beta primer mix, a sample-barcoded 5' primer served in a second PCR lasting roughly 7 to 11 cycles. Using its own MiXCR run on the 5' RACE reads, TCRdb lists one record per CDR3 protein. Of 1.4 million to 1.5 million distinct CDR3 sequences listed, about 43% are singletons. The sequence was obtained from a woman between 18 and 30 years old in good health. Sequencing was carried out using blood. V is TRBV10-3 and J is TRBJ1-1; the D gene is possibly TRBD1 (5 bases). The CDR3 nucleotides read TGTGCCAGCGACAGTGAGAACACTGAAGCTTTCTTT. Translation: CASDSENTEAFF.